A selection of T cell receptor beta chains follows, all from one sample in a study of radiotherapy plus CTLA-4 blockade in lung cancer. Sequencing was performed with immunoSEQ multiplex PCR; in TCRdb, only in-frame clones are kept and a portion is missing. The sample consists of 70,000 to 90,000 clones, 60% to 85% of them appearing once. This specimen was peripheral blood, taken from a patient treated with radiotherapy plus ipilimumab. The receptors derive from a human donor with non-small cell lung cancer whose response to radiotherapy plus ipilimumab could not be evaluated. Some clones in this sample may be carry-over from other donors' samples. CDR3s include the opening cysteine and the closing phenylalanine or tryptophan. D genes are given only for firm matches. The size of a clone is reported for some rows only, either as once, few or many, or as a class for expanded clones.

clone_size	v_call	j_call	d_call	cdr3_nt	cdr3_aa
.	TRBV7-7	TRBJ2-7	TRBD1	TGTGCTAGCAGCTTGGGGACAGGGACCTACGAGCAGTACTTC	CASSLGTGTYEQYF
.	TRBV11-3	TRBJ2-3	TRBD2	TGTGCCAGCAGTCTGGGAGGGTTAGGGGATACGCAGTATTTT	CASSLGGLGDTQYF
.	TRBV19	TRBJ2-1	TRBD2	TGTGCCACCTCTTGGGGTAGCGGGGGGGCTTCCTACAATGAGCAGTTCTTC	CATSWGSGGASYNEQFF
.	TRBV9	TRBJ1-4	.	TGTGCCAGCAGCGGCCCCCCAGCGTCGGGAACTAATGAAAAACTGTTTTTT	CASSGPPASGTNEKLFF
.	TRBV6-5	TRBJ1-5	.	TGTGCCAGCAGTTATTTCGGGGATCAGCCCCAGCATTTT	CASSYFGDQPQHF
few	TRBV5-1	TRBJ1-1	.	TGCGCCAGCAGCTTGGGGGCTACAGTAAACACTGAAGCTTTCTTT	CASSLGATVNTEAFF
few	TRBV7-9	TRBJ1-2	TRBD1	TGTGCCACGGGACAGGGCGGCTATGGCTACACCTTC	CATGQGGYGYTF
.	TRBV28	TRBJ2-7	.	TGTGCCAGCAGCCTAACCCAGACCGAGGGCGAGCAGTACTTC	CASSLTQTEGEQYF
.	TRBV7-9	TRBJ1-1	TRBD1	TGTGCCAGCAGCTCCCCTGAAGGGACAGGGAACACTGAAGCTTTCTTT	CASSSPEGTGNTEAFF
.	TRBV6-1	TRBJ2-7	.	TGTGCCAGCAGGCAGGGTGCCTACGAGCAGTACTTC	CASRQGAYEQYF
few	TRBV7-2	TRBJ1-3	TRBD1	TGTGCCAGCAGCTTGATGACAGGGGGCGCGAACACCATATATTTT	CASSLMTGGANTIYF
.	TRBV19	TRBJ2-7	TRBD1	TGTGCCAGTAGTCCCCCCGGGACAGGGACCCACGAGCAGTACTTC	CASSPPGTGTHEQYF
.	TRBV7-6	TRBJ1-2	TRBD1	TGTGCCAGCAGCTACAGGGGCCCCTGGGGTGGCTACACCTTC	CASSYRGPWGGYTF
few	TRBV5-1	TRBJ2-3	TRBD1	TGCGCCAGCACCCTACAGGGGGCAGGCGCAGATACGCAGTATTTT	CASTLQGAGADTQYF
.	TRBV7-2	TRBJ1-1	.	TGTGCCAGCAGCACACGTCTCGCGGGACGCACTGAAGCTTTCTTT	CASSTRLAGRTEAFF
.	TRBV4-3	TRBJ2-7	.	TGCGCCAGCAGCCAAGAGATGAGAGCCTACGAGCAGTACTTC	CASSQEMRAYEQYF
.	TRBV5-6	TRBJ2-3	TRBD2	TGTGCCAGCAGCCGACTAGCGGGACGAACAGATACGCAGTATTTT	CASSRLAGRTDTQYF
once	TRBV5-6	TRBJ1-6	.	TGTGCCAGCAGCTTATTTGCCGGGACTGGCGCTTATAATTCACCCCTCCACTTT	CASSLFAGTGAYNSPLHF
few	TRBV19	TRBJ2-2	.	TGTGCCAGTAGTATCATTAACACCGGGGAGCTGTTTTTT	CASSIINTGELFF
.	TRBV28	TRBJ1-5	.	TGTGCCAGCACCACAGAGTGGAATCAGCCCCAGCATTTT	CASTTEWNQPQHF
.	TRBV18	TRBJ1-1	.	TGTGCCACCTCGGACAGAAACACTGAAGCTTTCTTT	CATSDRNTEAFF
.	TRBV5-1	TRBJ2-5	.	TGCGCCAGCAGCTCCCACGGCTCCCAAGGGGGCCAGTACTTC	CASSSHGSQGGQYF
.	TRBV5-1	TRBJ1-2	.	TGCGCCAGCAGCTTGGCTCTCACCGGAGACTATGGCTACACCTTC	CASSLALTGDYGYTF
.	TRBV5-1	TRBJ2-5	.	TGCGCCAGCAGCTTGGCCGGGGGTGGAGAGACCCAGTACTTC	CASSLAGGGETQYF
.	TRBV5-1	TRBJ2-2	TRBD2	TGCGCCAGCAGCTCGGGGGGGCCGGTCACCGGGGAGCTGTTTTTT	CASSSGGPVTGELFF